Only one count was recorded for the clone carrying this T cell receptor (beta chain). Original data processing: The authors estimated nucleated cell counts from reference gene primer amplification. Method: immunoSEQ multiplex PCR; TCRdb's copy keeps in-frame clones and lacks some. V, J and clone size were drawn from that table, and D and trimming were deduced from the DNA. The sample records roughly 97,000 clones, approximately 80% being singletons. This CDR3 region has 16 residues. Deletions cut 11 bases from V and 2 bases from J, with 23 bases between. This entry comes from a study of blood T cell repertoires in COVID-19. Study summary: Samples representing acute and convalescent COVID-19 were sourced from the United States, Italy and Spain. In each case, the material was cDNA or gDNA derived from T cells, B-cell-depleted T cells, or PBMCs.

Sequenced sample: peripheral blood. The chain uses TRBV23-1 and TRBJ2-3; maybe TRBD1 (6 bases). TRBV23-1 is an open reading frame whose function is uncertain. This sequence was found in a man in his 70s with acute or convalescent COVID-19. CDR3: CADQRVGQSHTDTQYF. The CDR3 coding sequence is TGCGCCGACCAAAGAGTCGGACAGAGCCACACAGATACGCAGTATTTT.